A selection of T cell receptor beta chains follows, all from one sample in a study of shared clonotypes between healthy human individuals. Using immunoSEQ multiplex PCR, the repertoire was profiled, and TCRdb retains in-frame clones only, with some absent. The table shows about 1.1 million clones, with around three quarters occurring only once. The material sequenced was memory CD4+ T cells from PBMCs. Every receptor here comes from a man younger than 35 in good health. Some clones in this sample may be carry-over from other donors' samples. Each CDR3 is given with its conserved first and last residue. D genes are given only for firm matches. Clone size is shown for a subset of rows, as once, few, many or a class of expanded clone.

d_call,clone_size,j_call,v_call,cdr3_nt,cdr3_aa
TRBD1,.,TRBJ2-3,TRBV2,TGTGCCAGCATGGACAGGGCACCCACAGATACGCAGTATTTT,CASMDRAPTDTQYF
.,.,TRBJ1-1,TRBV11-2,TGTGCCAGCAGCTTTTCGGCAGGGGCCTACACTGAAGCTTTCTTT,CASSFSAGAYTEAFF
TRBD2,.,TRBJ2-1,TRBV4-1,TGCGCCAGCAGCCAAAGTGGGACTAGCGGGATTCAGCCCTACAATGAGCAGTTCTTC,CASSQSGTSGIQPYNEQFF
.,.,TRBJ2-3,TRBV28,TGTGCCAGCAGTTCACCGCCGACAGATACGCAGTATTTT,CASSSPPTDTQYF
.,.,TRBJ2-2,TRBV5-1,TGCGCCAGCAGCCCCGGGTCAACGAACACCGGGGAGCTGTTTTTT,CASSPGSTNTGELFF
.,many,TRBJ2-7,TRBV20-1,TGCAGTGCTAGTGACTACGAGCAGTACTTC,CSASDYEQYF
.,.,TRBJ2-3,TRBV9,TGTGCCAGCAGCGTAGTTAGCGGATTAATAGATACGCAGTATTTT,CASSVVSGLIDTQYF
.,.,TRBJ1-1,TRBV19,TGTGCCAGTAGTATAAAATGGGGAGGGATTAGGCCGATCACTGAAGCTTTCTTT,CASSIKWGGIRPITEAFF
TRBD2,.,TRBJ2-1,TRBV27,TGTGCCACCGGGACTAGCGAGTACAATGAGCAGTTCTTC,CATGTSEYNEQFF
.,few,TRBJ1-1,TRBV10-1,TGCGCCAGCAGCGGGTCGCCGGGAGCCATCACTGAAGCTTTCTTT,CASSGSPGAITEAFF
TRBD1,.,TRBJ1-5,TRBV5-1,TGCGCCAGCAGCCCGGGGACAGAAAATCAGCCCCAGCATTTT,CASSPGTENQPQHF
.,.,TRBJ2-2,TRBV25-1,TGTGCCACAGCAAGGGCGGACTCGAACACCGGGGAGCTGTTTTTT,CATARADSNTGELFF
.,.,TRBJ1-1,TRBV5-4,TGTGCCAGCAGCTTGGGTCCGAACACTGAAGCTTTCTTT,CASSLGPNTEAFF
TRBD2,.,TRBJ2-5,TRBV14,TGTGCCAGCAGCCAACCCCGGACTAGCGGGATGGAGACCCAGTACTTC,CASSQPRTSGMETQYF
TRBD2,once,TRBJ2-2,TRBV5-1,TGCGCCAGCAGCTTGCGGGAGGGAACCGGGGAGCTGTTTTTT,CASSLREGTGELFF
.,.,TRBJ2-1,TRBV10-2,TGCGCCAGCAGGGAACCCCAGGTGAGCTCCTACAATGAGCAGTTCTTC,CASREPQVSSYNEQFF
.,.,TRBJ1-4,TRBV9,TGTGCCAGCAGCAGGGACGGTGCAACTAATGAAAAACTGTTTTTT,CASSRDGATNEKLFF
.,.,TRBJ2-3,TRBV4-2,TGTGCCAGCAGCACTCGAAGGGGCTCTAGCACAGATACGCAGTATTTT,CASSTRRGSSTDTQYF
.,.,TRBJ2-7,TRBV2,TGTGCCAGCACGACACAGGGTAGGTCCTACGAGCAGTACTTC,CASTTQGRSYEQYF
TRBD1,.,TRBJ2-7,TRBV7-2,TGTGCCAGCAGCTTCCTGACAGGGGCCTACGAGCAGTACTTC,CASSFLTGAYEQYF
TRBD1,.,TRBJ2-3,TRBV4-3,TGCGCCAGCACACAGACAGGGACAGATACGCAGTATTTT,CASTQTGTDTQYF
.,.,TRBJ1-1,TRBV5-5,TGTGCCAGCAGCTGGGATCAGGGGTACACTGAAGCTTTCTTT,CASSWDQGYTEAFF
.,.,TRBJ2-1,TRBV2,TGTGCCAGCAGCGCTAGAGCCCGTTACAATGAGCAGTTCTTC,CASSARARYNEQFF
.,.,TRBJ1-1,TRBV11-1,TGTGCCAGCAGCTCGAAGGCTTTGTACACTGAAGCTTTCTTT,CASSSKALYTEAFF
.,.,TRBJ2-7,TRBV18,TGTGCCAGCTCACCAAGGGGTTACGAGCAGTACTTC,CASSPRGYEQYF